Presented here are 11 T cell receptor beta chains from one specimen sequenced in a study of CD8 T cells in ankylosing spondylitis. Each CDR3 protein is one row after TCRdb ran MiXCR on the 5' RACE reads. Here the sample spans about 7,900 distinct CDR3 sequences, 3% to 5% being singletons. The specimen sequenced was blood, either unsorted or a sorted T cell fraction (not recorded which). Receptor source: a female donor with ankylosing spondylitis or in good health (not recorded which).

This clonotype has a count of ten or more. The chain uses TRBV9 and TRBJ1-2; TRBD1 aligns across 8 bases. Unmatched junction bases numbered 6, after V lost 2 bases and J lost 0 bases. The CDR3 sequence is 16 residues long. In germline, CDR1 is SGDLS, CDR2 YYNGEE. Here the CDR3 DNA reads TGTGCCAGCAGCGTTGACTCAGGGGGCGCTAACTATGGCTACACCTTC. It yields the protein CASSVDSGGANYGYTF.

Sample share makes this clonotype medium-sized. The V and J genes are TRBV9 and TRBJ2-7; 10 nucleotides match TRBD2. Losses at the gene ends were 0 bases for V and 3 bases for J; bases not matched to a gene: 3. The CDR3 loop spans 15 amino acids. CDR1 and CDR2 from the germline V gene are SGDLS and YYNGEE. The CDR3 DNA reads as TGTGCCAGCAGCGTAGCTGCTAGCGGGGGCTACGAGCAGTACTTC. It yields the protein CASSVAASGGYEQYF.

This clonotype is termed medium-sized. The rearrangement uses TRBV9 and TRBJ1-1; D gene uncertain. Germline V gene lookup returns CDR1 SGDLS and CDR2 YYNGEE. The CDR3 totals 14 residues. Trimming removed 0 bases at V and 0 bases at J, with 6 bases between. CDR3 DNA sequence: TGTGCCAGCAGCGTAGGGAGAATGAACACTGAAGCTTTCTTT. It specifies CASSVGRMNTEAFF.

This clonotype has at least ten counts. The chain uses TRBV9 and TRBJ1-1; TRBD1 matches 7 bases. The trim removed 4 bases at V and 1 base at J, leaving 4 bases unmatched. This CDR3 region has 14 residues. Per the germline V gene, CDR1 is SGDLS and CDR2 is YYNGEE. This CDR3 reads CASSPQGRNTEAFF. The CDR3 DNA reads as TGTGCCAGCAGCCCACAGGGGAGGAACACTGAAGCTTTCTTT.

The V call is TRBV9, the J call TRBJ2-1; 7 nucleotides match TRBD2. This CDR3 contains 16 residues. Per germline, CDR1 SGDLS and CDR2 YYNGEE. The V segment lost 3 bases and the J segment 6 bases; nucleotides outside the gene matches: 12. The DNA for the CDR3 is TGTGCCAGCAGCGGCAGACTAGCCCCGCCGGGCAATGAGCAGTTCTTC. It specifies CASSGRLAPPGNEQFF.

This clonotype was seen a few times. This chain joins TRBV9 and TRBJ2-1; 7 positions agree with TRBD1. Germline V gene data show CDR1 as SGDLS and CDR2 as YYNGEE. V was clipped by 3 bases and J by 3 bases; unmatched bases: 6. This CDR3 spans 15 amino acids. CDR3 in DNA: TGTGCCAGCAGCGCCGACAGGGAAGGCTACAATGAGCAGTTCTTC. Residues: CASSADREGYNEQFF.

This clonotype was seen repeatedly, ten times or more. The V call is TRBV9, the J call TRBJ1-4; possibly TRBD1 for D (5 bases). V gave up 4 bases and J gave up 6 bases, with 13 bases separating them. The CDR3 runs 14 residues. CDR1 SGDLS and CDR2 YYNGEE come from the germline V gene. CDR3 residues: CASSPGAGDEKLFF. The CDR3 bases are TGTGCCAGCAGCCCCGGGGCGGGAGATGAAAAACTGTTTTTT.

The sample holds many counts of this clonotype. The chain links TRBV9 to TRBJ2-2, with D possibly being TRBD2 (6 bases). CDR1 and CDR2 (germline): SGDLS, YYNGEE. The V gene lost 0 bases and the J gene lost 7 bases, with 7 bases spanning the gap. This CDR3 region has 13 residues. The chain's CDR3 is CASSVAGVGELFF. CDR3 nucleotides: TGTGCCAGCAGCGTAGCGGGAGTCGGGGAGCTGTTTTTT.

This clonotype was counted ten times or more. J is TRBJ2-2 and V is TRBV9, with D hard to call. This CDR3 is 15 amino acids long. Trimming stripped 0 bases from V and 0 bases from J, with 6 bases between. CDR1 is SGDLS, CDR2 YYNGEE, per germline. This CDR3 reads CASSVGSSNTGELFF. The CDR3 coding sequence is TGTGCCAGCAGCGTAGGCTCTTCGAACACCGGGGAGCTGTTTTTT.

The table lists this clonotype with many counts. This chain joins TRBV9 and TRBJ2-7, with TRBD1 matching over 7 bases. The junction had 4 bases not matched to a gene; V was cut back by 0 bases and J by 4 bases. The CDR3 consists of 14 residues. Germline assignment: CDR1 SGDLS and CDR2 YYNGEE. The CDR3 DNA is TGTGCCAGCAGCGTAGTAGGGGGCCCGTACGAGCAGTACTTC. Protein: CASSVVGGPYEQYF. Full variable domain (outside the CDR3, taken from reference TRBV9 and TRBJ2-7): DSGVTQTPKHLITATGQRVTLRCSPRSGDLSVYWYQQSLDQGLQFLIQYYNGEERAKGNILERFSAQQFPDLHSELNLSSLELGDSALYFCASSVVGGPYEQYFGPGTRLTVT.

This clonotype has at least ten counts. V is TRBV9 and J is TRBJ2-7, with TRBD2 identical over 8 bases. CDR3 size: 15 residues. Looked up from germline, CDR1 is SGDLS and CDR2 is YYNGEE. V shed 4 bases, J shed 0 bases, and the junction held 6 bases outside the gene matches. The chain's CDR3 is CASSPRGGASYEQYF. CDR3 bases: TGTGCCAGCAGCCCCCGGGGGGGGGCCTCCTACGAGCAGTACTTC.